A selection of T cell receptor beta chains follows, all from one sample in a study of neurological immune-mediated disorders. TCRdb independently ran MiXCR on the 5' RACE reads; one entry per CDR3 protein. The data contain roughly 36,000 distinct CDR3 sequences, about 3.3% of them singletons. Specimen: PBMCs. The receptors originated from a woman aged 55-70 years with multiple sclerosis. The CDR3 runs from the conserved cysteine through the conserved F or W. Each record gives: clone size, D gene, J gene, V gene, CDR3 protein, CDR3 DNA. A D gene is named only where the DNA matches it firmly. The size of a clone is reported for some rows only, either as once, few or many, or as a class for expanded clones.

many | TRBD1 | TRBJ2-7 | TRBV28 | CACGLWTGGSYEQYF | TGTGCCTGCGGCTTATGGACAGGGGGATCCTACGAGCAGTACTTC
many | TRBD1 | TRBJ1-1 | TRBV18 | CASSPDRGPYTEAFF | TGTGCCAGCTCACCCGACAGGGGGCCCTACACTGAAGCTTTCTTT
many | . | TRBJ1-2 | TRBV5-6 | CASSLGQIFYGYTF | TGTGCCAGCAGCTTGGGACAGATATTCTATGGCTACACCTTC
many | . | TRBJ1-1 | TRBV20-1 | CSAPALGSRGTYEAFF | TGCAGTGCCCCGGCGTTAGGATCAAGGGGCACTTATGAAGCTTTCTTT
many | . | TRBJ1-5 | TRBV7-2 | CASSLSVTGNQPQHF | TGTGCCAGCAGCTTATCAGTGACGGGCAATCAGCCCCAGCATTTT
many | TRBD2 | TRBJ2-1 | TRBV11-2 | CASSLALGPSGGHNEQFF | TGTGCCAGCAGCTTAGCCCTAGGGCCTAGCGGGGGCCACAATGAGCAGTTCTTC
many | TRBD1 | TRBJ2-7 | TRBV7-7 | CASSRVQGIKQYF | TGTGCCAGCAGCCGAGTACAGGGGATTAAGCAGTACTTC
many | TRBD1 | TRBJ1-1 | TRBV14 | CASSLKTGGTTEAFF | TGTGCCAGCAGCCTAAAGACAGGGGGGACCACTGAAGCTTTCTTT
many | . | TRBJ2-7 | TRBV29-1 | CSVRQGSYEQYF | TGCAGCGTTCGTCAGGGCTCCTACGAGCAGTACTTC
many | . | TRBJ1-1 | TRBV20-1 | CSARDLRGSGTEAFF | TGCAGTGCTAGAGATCTAAGGGGTTCGGGCACTGAAGCTTTCTTT
many | TRBD1 | TRBJ1-4 | TRBV5-8 | CASSTGQGSEKLFF | TGTGCCAGCAGCACGGGACAGGGAAGTGAAAAACTGTTTTTT
many | . | TRBJ2-5 | TRBV19 | CASSIEGWETQYF | TGTGCCAGTAGTATAGAAGGGTGGGAGACCCAGTACTTC
many | . | TRBJ2-7 | TRBV30 | CAWNVRTTTYEQYF | TGTGCCTGGAATGTTCGGACAACGACCTACGAGCAGTACTTC
many | . | TRBJ2-7 | TRBV7-8 | CASSSAGGRNEQYF | TGTGCCAGCAGCTCGGCCGGGGGGCGTAACGAGCAGTACTTC
. | . | TRBJ1-1 | TRBV7-2 | CASGGQLNTEAFF | TGTGCCAGCGGGGGCCAGTTGAACACTGAAGCTTTCTTT
many | TRBD2 | TRBJ2-7 | TRBV20-1 | CSARTSGSTYEQYF | TGCAGTGCCCGGACTAGCGGATCCACCTACGAGCAGTACTTC
many | . | TRBJ2-3 | TRBV20-1 | CSARLAGDTTDTQYF | TGCAGTGCTAGACTGGCGGGGGACACCACAGATACGCAGTATTTT
few | . | TRBJ2-7 | TRBV7-8 | CASSLMSTSPYEQYF | TGTGCCAGCAGCTTAATGTCGACCAGCCCCTACGAGCAGTACTTC
many | . | TRBJ1-1 | TRBV6-1 | CASGGGGNLEAFF | TGTGCCAGCGGAGGGGGGGGGAACTTGGAAGCTTTCTTT
many | . | TRBJ2-5 | TRBV2 | CASSRGTDQETQYF | TGTGCCAGCAGTCGTGGGACTGACCAAGAGACCCAGTACTTC
. | TRBD1 | TRBJ2-7 | TRBV27 | CASGSWDRDYEQYF | TGTGCCAGCGGGTCCTGGGACAGGGACTACGAGCAGTACTTC
many | TRBD1 | TRBJ2-1 | TRBV5-6 | CASSLTGTGNEQFF | TGTGCCAGCAGCTTAACCGGGACAGGGAATGAGCAGTTCTTC
few | . | TRBJ1-1 | TRBV6-4 | CASSETENTEAFF | TGTGCCAGCAGTGAAACAGAGAACACTGAAGCTTTCTTT
many | TRBD1 | TRBJ1-1 | TRBV20-1 | CSAKLPDRRFSEAFF | TGCAGTGCTAAGTTGCCGGACAGGAGATTCTCTGAAGCTTTCTTT
few | TRBD1 | TRBJ2-2 | TRBV5-1 | CASSTMTGVTGELFF | TGCGCCAGCAGCACCATGACAGGGGTCACCGGGGAGCTGTTTTTT
many | . | TRBJ1-1 | TRBV28 | CATREAGEAFF | TGTGCCACTAGGGAAGCGGGCGAAGCTTTCTTT
many | . | TRBJ2-2 | TRBV5-1 | CASSLVGERELFF | TGCGCCAGCAGCTTGGTGGGGGAGAGGGAGCTGTTTTTT
many | . | TRBJ2-7 | TRBV5-1 | CASSLESGTSAYEQYF | TGCGCCAGCAGCTTAGAATCCGGGACATCCGCCTACGAGCAGTACTTC
many | . | TRBJ2-5 | TRBV20-1 | CSASRQVLDQETQYF | TGCAGTGCTAGCAGGCAGGTCCTAGACCAAGAGACCCAGTACTTC
many | TRBD1 | TRBJ1-5 | TRBV6-5 | CASRPDRGHQPQHF | TGTGCCAGCAGGCCGGACAGGGGGCATCAGCCCCAGCATTTT
many | . | TRBJ1-1 | TRBV7-6 | CASSVGVHHEAFF | TGTGCCAGCAGCGTAGGAGTGCACCATGAAGCTTTCTTT
many | . | TRBJ2-7 | TRBV3-1 | CASSPGGGAPYEQYF | TGTGCCAGCAGCCCCGGAGGGGGGGCTCCATACGAGCAGTACTTC
many | . | TRBJ1-2 | TRBV3-1 | CASRRGGPTNYGYTF | TGTGCCAGCAGGAGGGGGGGGCCCACTAACTATGGCTACACCTTC
many | . | TRBJ1-4 | TRBV7-2 | CASSRSSGDEKLFF | TGTGCCAGCAGCCGATCCTCAGGGGATGAAAAACTGTTTTTT
many | . | TRBJ2-2 | TRBV7-7 | CASTENTGELFF | TGTGCTAGCACCGAGAACACCGGGGAGCTGTTTTTT
many | . | TRBJ1-2 | TRBV5-1 | CASSLSDGYGYTF | TGCGCCAGCAGCTTGTCGGACGGCTATGGCTACACCTTC
many | . | TRBJ2-1 | TRBV25-1 | CASAGFVATNEQFF | TGTGCCAGCGCAGGTTTTGTGGCAACGAATGAGCAGTTCTTC
many | TRBD1 | TRBJ2-7 | TRBV7-8 | CASSSGDRALYEQYF | TGTGCCAGCAGCTCGGGGGACAGGGCTCTCTACGAGCAGTACTTC
many | TRBD2 | TRBJ2-5 | TRBV7-2 | CASRSGTRFQETQYF | TGTGCCAGCAGGTCCGGGACTAGGTTCCAAGAGACCCAGTACTTC
many | . | TRBJ2-4 | TRBV7-9 | CASSLGRGPPKNIQYF | TGTGCCAGCAGCTTAGGTAGGGGACCTCCCAAAAACATTCAGTACTTC
many | . | TRBJ2-1 | TRBV5-1 | CASSLVPGNEQFF | TGCGCCAGCAGCTTGGTTCCTGGAAATGAGCAGTTCTTC
medium-sized | TRBD1 | TRBJ2-1 | TRBV5-1 | CASSLGPRQGYNEQFF | TGCGCCAGCAGCTTGGGTCCCAGACAGGGCTACAATGAGCAGTTCTTC
many | TRBD2 | TRBJ2-3 | TRBV3-1 | CASSLRGVADTQYF | TGTGCCAGCAGCTTGCGGGGGGTAGCAGATACGCAGTATTTT